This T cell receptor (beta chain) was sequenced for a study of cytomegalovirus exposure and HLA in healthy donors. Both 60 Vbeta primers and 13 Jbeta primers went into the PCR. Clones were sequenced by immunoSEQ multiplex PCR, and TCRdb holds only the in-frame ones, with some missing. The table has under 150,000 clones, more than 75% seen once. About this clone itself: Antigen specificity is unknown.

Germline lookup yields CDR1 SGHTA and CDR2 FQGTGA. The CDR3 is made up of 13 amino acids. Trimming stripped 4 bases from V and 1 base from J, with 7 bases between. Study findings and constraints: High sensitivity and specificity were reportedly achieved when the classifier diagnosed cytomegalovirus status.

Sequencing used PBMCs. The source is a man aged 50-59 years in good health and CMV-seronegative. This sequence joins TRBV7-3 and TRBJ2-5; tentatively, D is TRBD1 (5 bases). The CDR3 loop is CASSSGPQETQYF. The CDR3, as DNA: TGTGCCAGCAGCTCAGGGCCCCAAGAGACCCAGTACTTC.